A single sample is the source of the 17 T cell receptor beta chains below, sequenced in a study of blood T cells in healthy people across ages. Then a second PCR, running roughly 7 to 11 cycles, was carried out with a sample-barcoded 5' primer and a J-beta primer mix. From the 5' RACE reads, TCRdb called clonotypes with MiXCR, one entry per CDR3 protein. The repertoire holds fewer than 2,000,000 distinct CDR3 sequences, with roughly 43% as singletons. The source material was blood. All receptors derive from a human donor in good health.

This clonotype came up a few times. The chain recombines TRBV4-2 with TRBJ1-2, with D uncertain. Between the trimmed V and J ends, which lost 0 bases and 7 bases, there was a span of 15 bases. Germline V lookup: CDR1 LGHNA, CDR2 YNFKEQ. This CDR3 contains 15 residues. In nucleotides, the CDR3 is TGTGCCAGCAGCCAAGAGTCAGTCAGCAGTTTTGGCTACACCTTC. Translated: CASSQESVSSFGYTF.

This clonotype was found a few times. J is TRBJ1-4 and V is TRBV20-1, with D maybe TRBD1 (6 bases). The V end lost 2 bases, the J end lost 14 bases, and 12 bases lay between the germline ends. The CDR3 is made up of 11 amino acids. Germline CDR1 is DFQATT and CDR2 is SNEGSKA (reference sequence). The CDR3 sequence: CSARTRGGLFF. The CDR3 DNA sequence: TGCAGTGCTAGAACCAGGGGAGGGCTGTTTTTT.

As concerns this clonotype: Being one base from a much bigger clone, this may be a read error. The J gene is TRBJ2-1, the V gene TRBV12-3 or TRBV12-4; TRBD1 aligns across 7 bases. The V gene end was trimmed by 1 base and the J gene end by 13 bases; junction bases not matched to a gene: 10. The CDR3 extends over 14 amino acids. CDR3 coding DNA: TGTGCCAGCAGTTTAGGAGGGGGCCCAGAGACCCAGTTCTTC. This translates into CASSLGGGPETQFF.

The V call is TRBV28, the J call TRBJ1-4; possibly TRBD1 for D (5 bases). Germline assignment: CDR1 MDHEN and CDR2 SYDVKM. There are 16 residues in the CDR3. Trimming left V 6 bases short and J 5 bases short, with 19 bases between. This CDR3 is CASSPHGTKGNEKLFF. For the CDR3, the DNA is TGTGCCAGCAGCCCACACGGGACCAAGGGGAATGAAAAACTGTTTTTT.

In its sample, this clonotype was seen a few times. The V gene is TRBV28, the J gene TRBJ2-4; 14 nucleotides match TRBD2. The junction had 3 bases not matched to a gene; V was cut back by 5 bases and J by 6 bases. This CDR3 region has 15 residues. Germline V CDR1 and CDR2: MDHEN, SYDVKM. Here the CDR3 DNA reads TGTGCCAGCAGTACGGGGACTAGCGGGGGAAACATTCAGTACTTC. Protein: CASSTGTSGGNIQYF.

This rearrangement joins TRBV4-3 to TRBJ2-3, with D possibly TRBD2 on 6 matching bases. Trimming shortened V by 4 bases and J by 4 bases, and 12 bases separated the two germline ends. The CDR3 has 14 residues. Per germline, CDR1 LGHNA and CDR2 YSLEER. CDR3 DNA sequence: TGCGCCAGCAGCCCAAGACTAGTGGCAGATACGCAGTATTTT. Translating it yields CASSPRLVADTQYF.

J is TRBJ2-6 and V is TRBV25-1; D might be TRBD1 (5 bases). Between the trimmed V and J ends, which lost 1 base and 7 bases, there was a span of 11 bases. The CDR3 contains 15 residues. Germline CDR1 and CDR2: MGHDK and SYGVNS. DNA of the CDR3: TGTGCCAGCAGTGAATCCAGGGTCGGAGCCAACGTCCTGACTTTC. Its protein product is CASSESRVGANVLTF.

The genes are TRBV7-3 and TRBJ2-1, with D unresolved. CDR1 and CDR2 from the germline V gene are SGHTA and FQGTGA. Trimming took off 0 bases at V and 9 bases at J, with 9 bases between the two ends. The length of the CDR3 is 13 residues. The DNA for the CDR3 is TGTGCCAGCAGCTTAACGGCTCTAGGTGAGCAGTTCTTC. This translates into CASSLTALGEQFF.

The rearrangement links TRBV4-2 to TRBJ2-7; TRBD2 aligns across 7 bases. The CDR3 is 17 amino acids. Trimming cost V 1 base and J 6 bases; bases outside gene matches: 15. CDR1 and CDR2 from the germline V gene are LGHNA and YNFKEQ. The CDR3 sequence: CASSQGRGVSKTGEQYF. The CDR3, as DNA: TGTGCCAGCAGCCAAGGCCGGGGGGTCTCCAAAACAGGCGAGCAGTACTTC.

This clonotype was recorded only once. The rearrangement links TRBV12-3 or TRBV12-4 to TRBJ2-5; tentative D call: TRBD1 (6 bases). V gave up 6 bases and J gave up 11 bases, with 28 bases separating them. There are 16 residues in the CDR3. CDR3 protein: CASSQLISGGHNEQYF. In nucleotides, the CDR3 is TGTGCCAGCAGCCAACTCATTTCTGGGGGACACAATGAGCAGTACTTC.

This sequence joins TRBV4-1 and TRBJ2-5; 8 bases are a match to TRBD2. Germline assignment: CDR1 MGHRA and CDR2 YSYEKL. The ends lost 4 bases at V and 1 base at J; junction bases unmatched: 14. This CDR3 contains 18 residues. As DNA, the CDR3 is TGCGCCAGCAGCCGGACTCTTCTGGCTAGCGGGTCCCAAGAGACCCAGTACTTC. Protein product: CASSRTLLASGSQETQYF.

This clonotype was seen many times. This chain's CDR3 is CASSLAAGPYEQYF. The CDR3, as DNA: TGTGCCAGCAGCTTAGCGGCAGGGCCCTACGAGCAGTACTTC. The chain employs TRBV7-2 and TRBJ2-7; weak D call: TRBD1 (5 bases). The CDR3 contains 14 residues. Germline lookup yields CDR1 SGHTA and CDR2 FQGNSA. V lost 0 bases and J 2 bases, leaving 8 bases between the germline ends.

This chain connects TRBV5-6 to TRBJ1-2, with TRBD1 matching 8 bases. Germline V gives CDR1 SGHDT, CDR2 YYEEEE. This CDR3 is 17 amino acids long. The trim removed 4 bases at V and 4 bases at J, leaving 15 bases unmatched. The CDR3 DNA reads as TGTGCCAGCAGCCTAGGGACAGGATACGATATAATCTATGGCTACACCTTC. Amino acids: CASSLGTGYDIIYGYTF.

The chain carries TRBV29-1 and TRBJ2-1; D unclear. The CDR3 runs to 13 residues. V lost 4 bases and J 4 bases, leaving 11 bases between the germline ends. Germline V gives CDR1 SQVTM, CDR2 ANQGSEA. CDR3 DNA: TGCAGCGTTGGTGATGGGCCGTACAATGAGCAGTTCTTC. Encoded protein: CSVGDGPYNEQFF.

This clonotype was counted a single time. One end of the junction fails to match germline, which may point to a read error. The chain has TRBV6-1 and TRBJ1-6; TRBD1 might be the D (5 bases). CDR1 is MNHNS, CDR2 SASEGT, per germline. This CDR3 region has 15 residues. The CDR3 nucleotides read TGTGCCATCAGTGATTTCCTTTCGGGGGATGCACCCCTCCACTTT. Protein product: CAISDFLSGDAPLHF.

This sequence joins TRBV7-2 and TRBJ2-4; 12 bases are shared with TRBD2. This CDR3 contains 19 residues. CDR1 SGHTA and CDR2 FQGNSA come from the germline V gene. V trimming: 2 bases; J trimming: 0 bases; junction bases outside the gene matches: 8. The CDR3 DNA reads TGTGCCAGCAGCTTATCAGGACTAGCGGGGTTACGAGCCAAAAACATTCAGTACTTC. Encoded protein: CASSLSGLAGLRAKNIQYF.

This clonotype was seen a handful of times. Written as DNA, the CDR3 is TGCGCCAGCAGCTTGGAGAGGGGTAGGCAGTTCTTC. Its translation: CASSLERGRQFF. The J gene is TRBJ2-1, the V gene TRBV5-1; D could derive from TRBD1 or TRBD2 (5 bases each). Between the trimmed V and J ends, which lost 0 bases and 12 bases, there was a span of 10 bases. The CDR3 extends over 12 amino acids. The V gene's germline CDR1 is SGHRS and CDR2 YFSETQ.